A few counts support the clone carrying this T cell receptor (beta chain). Its antigen is not known. Blood was collected once per donor into heparin, averaging approximately 0.11 L. This entry is derived from a study of beta chain features in type 1 diabetes. Broader study findings: Significant though moderate, a shortening of TCRB CDR3s appeared in all four CD4+ subsets of Type 1 diabetes patients.

The isolated RNA, all of it, was reverse transcribed, so expressed TCRB transcripts were what got sequenced. Sequencing used immunoSEQ multiplex PCR; TCRdb keeps in-frame clones, though not all of them. The profile covers around 170,000 clones, with 9% to 10% appearing a single time and around 0.7% taken by the ten largest. The CDR3 sequence is 16 residues long. V dropped 2 bases and J dropped 3; count of bases not matched to a gene: 7. Germline assignment: CDR1 MGHRA and CDR2 YSYEKL. Sequenced sample: central memory CD4+ T cells from blood. The genes are TRBV4-1 and TRBJ1-5; 7 bases match TRBD1. This TCR was sampled from a woman under 40 with type 1 diabetes. The DNA for the CDR3 is TGCGCCAGCAGCCAAAAGACAGGGTATTACAATCAGCCCCAGCATTTT. Amino acids: CASSQKTGYYNQPQHF.